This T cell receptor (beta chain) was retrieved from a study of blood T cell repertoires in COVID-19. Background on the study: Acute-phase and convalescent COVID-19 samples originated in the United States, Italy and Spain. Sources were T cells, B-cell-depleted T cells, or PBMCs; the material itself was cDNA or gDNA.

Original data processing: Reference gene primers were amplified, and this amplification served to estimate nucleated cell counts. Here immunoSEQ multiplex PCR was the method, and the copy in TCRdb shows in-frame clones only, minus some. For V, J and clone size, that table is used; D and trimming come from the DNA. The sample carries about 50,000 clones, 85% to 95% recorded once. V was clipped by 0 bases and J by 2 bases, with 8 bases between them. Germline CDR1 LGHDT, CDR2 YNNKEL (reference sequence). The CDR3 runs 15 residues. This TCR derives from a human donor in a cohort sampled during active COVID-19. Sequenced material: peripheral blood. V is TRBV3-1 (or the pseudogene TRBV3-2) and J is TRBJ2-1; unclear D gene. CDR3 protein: CASSQDLEPYNEQFF. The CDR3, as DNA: TGTGCCAGCAGCCAAGACCTAGAACCCTACAATGAGCAGTTCTTC.